A selection of T cell receptor beta chains follows, all from one sample in a study of CD8 T cells in ankylosing spondylitis. TCRdb recomputed calls from the 5' RACE reads with MiXCR, one row per CDR3 protein. The sample lists about 500,000 distinct CDR3 sequences; about 13% were seen once. The sample taken for sequencing was blood, either unsorted or a sorted T cell fraction (not recorded which). These receptors originate from a male donor with ankylosing spondylitis. The conserved cysteine and the conserved F or W are not part of the CDR3 here. Some rows mark clone size as missing; the rest say once, few, many or name a class of expanded clone.

clone size,V gene,J gene,CDR3 protein
-,TRBV27,TRBJ1-1,ASSLLAPRPEAF
many,TRBV12-3/TRBV12-4,TRBJ1-6,ASRYSADNSPLH
many,TRBV12-3/TRBV12-4,TRBJ2-5,ASSLGLAGGKETQY
few,TRBV3-1,TRBJ2-1,ASSQTSDEQF
few,TRBV5-1,TRBJ2-7,ASSLVVAGSYEQY
few,TRBV20-1,TRBJ2-7,SALSGARGIFEQY
many,TRBV27,TRBJ2-7,ASSLGQGSEQY
few,TRBV24-1,TRBJ2-5,ATSDSTGGVEETQY
-,TRBV6-1,TRBJ1-1,ASSELLGHTEAF
-,TRBV15,TRBJ2-3,ATTTRDVQFQPTDTQY
-,TRBV6-2/TRBV6-3,TRBJ2-2,ASRIYRGNTGELF
many,TRBV7-9,TRBJ1-1,ASSQTVGTEAF
few,TRBV5-5,TRBJ2-4,ASSLDRAPNLAKNIQY
-,TRBV10-3,TRBJ2-2,AVQGNTGELF
-,TRBV7-8,TRBJ2-7,ASSSRGQFYEQY
-,TRBV5-6,TRBJ2-7,ASSLGTGLSYEQY
many,TRBV7-9,TRBJ1-6,ASSLSPAWSPLH
few,TRBV5-1,TRBJ2-1,ASSVRLAGTYNEQF